This TCR beta chain came from a study of post-analysis software for immune sequencing data (dated by TCRdb to the mid-2010s). For the study in its entirety: The recorded disease courses included relapsing-remitting, secondary progressive and progressive-relapsing multiple sclerosis, and some patients had no subtype annotation. Patient repertoires were compared against about a dozen previously published healthy control repertoires from donors aged about 6 to 28 years. A subset of samples was prepared in parallel using single-end sample barcoding, then pooled and co-amplified after Illumina adapter ligation. General conclusions and limits of the study: The control group was slightly older than the multiple sclerosis patient group. Normalized Chao1 diversity was significantly lower in multiple sclerosis patients than controls, suggesting substantial peripheral T-cell clonal expansion. Four to six TRBV segments, including TRBV5-6, TRBV5-1 and TRBV20-1, were significantly more frequent in patients than controls. When samples were clustered directly using the F measure, samples prepared in the same batch co-clustered strongly, which prompted a batch-effect correction.

Receptors were amplified or captured by PCR. The instrument given in TCRdb is Illumina HiSeq 2500. Unique molecular identifiers were incorporated into TCR beta cDNA libraries to reduce PCR and sequencing biases. Approximately 500,000 cDNA molecules were obtained for every 1 to 10 million input T cells, so each molecule roughly corresponded to one T cell. The same protocol used for the earlier healthy control dataset was applied to prepare and sequence the patient libraries. Samples belonging to the same batch were prepared together, multiplexed and sequenced on a shared HiSeq lane. The authors' analysis ran thus. Raw barcoded reads were processed with MIGEC, discarding single-read molecular identifier groups before consensus assembly and CDR3 extraction. VDJtools was used for post-analysis of the clonotype tables, with diversity normalized by down-sampling every dataset to the smallest sample size. To correct batch-related cross-sample contamination, repertoire overlap clustering matched CDR3 amino acid sequences but not nucleotide sequences. Using fastp trimming at Q25 and MiXCR clonotype assembly, TCRdb reanalyzed the public sequencing data and kept in-frame beta chains. Rows are combined by CDR3 protein, so each entry shows the most common genes and DNA. The V and J calls shown here were made by TCRdb, not taken from the authors' results. Across this sample there are fewer than 850,000 distinct CDR3 sequences, with 30% seen only once. Around 0.56% of the sample lies in the top ten.

To demonstrate the VDJtools post-analysis software, TCR beta repertoires were profiled from the peripheral blood of more than ten young patients with multiple sclerosis. The patients with multiple sclerosis were children and adolescents between about 6 and 15 years of age. Ends trimmed: V by 1 base, J by 3 bases; bases unmatched to a gene: 1. CDR1 LGHNA and CDR2 YSLEER are derived from the germline V gene. Including the terminal cysteine and phenylalanine, the CDR3 comprises 14 residues. The CDR3 DNA has 42 bases and is translated from base 1. The sample holds a few counts of this clonotype. What this receptor recognizes is not known. Base qualities were left out, and no much larger clone turns up one base away.

Specimen: blood. The receptor was isolated from a girl aged 5 to 17 with multiple sclerosis. The chain couples TRBV4-3 to TRBJ2-7, with 9 middle bases fitting TRBD1. This receptor carries the CDR3 CASSQGGQGYEQYF. The sequenced DNA is TGCGCCAGCAGCCAAGGGGGACAGGGCTACGAGCAGTACTTC.